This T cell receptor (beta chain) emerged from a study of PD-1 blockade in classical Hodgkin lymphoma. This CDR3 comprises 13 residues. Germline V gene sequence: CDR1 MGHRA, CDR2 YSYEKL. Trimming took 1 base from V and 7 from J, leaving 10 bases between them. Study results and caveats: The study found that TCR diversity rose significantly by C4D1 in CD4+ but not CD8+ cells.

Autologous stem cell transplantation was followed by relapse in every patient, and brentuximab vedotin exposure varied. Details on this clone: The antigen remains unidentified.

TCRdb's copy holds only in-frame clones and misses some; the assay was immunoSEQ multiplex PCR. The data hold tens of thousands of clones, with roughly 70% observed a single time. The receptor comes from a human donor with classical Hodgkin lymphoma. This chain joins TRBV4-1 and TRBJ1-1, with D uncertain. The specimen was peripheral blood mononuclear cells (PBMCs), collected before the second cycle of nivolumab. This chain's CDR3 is CASSQGLQFEAFF. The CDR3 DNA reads TGCGCCAGCAGCCAAGGATTACAGTTTGAAGCTTTCTTT.